The 25 T cell receptor beta chains listed next were all sequenced from one sample in a study of T cells in Graves' hyperthyroidism and ophthalmopathy. TCR beta CDR3 regions were amplified from RNA transcripts. First-round RT-PCR of the TCR CDR3 relied on the HTBI primer set. TCRdb reprocessed the multiplex PCR reads via MiXCR and lists one record per CDR3 protein. The table records about 720,000 distinct CDR3 sequences, 16% of them present only once. Sequencing was performed on blood. The receptors were sampled from a man aged 18 to 30 with Graves' hyperthyroidism.

This clonotype was recorded a few times. V usage is TRBV2 and J usage is TRBJ1-2, with D perhaps TRBD1 (5 bases). Trimming cost V 7 bases and J 8 bases, with 14 bases left between them. The germline V gene has CDR1 SNHLY and CDR2 FYNNEI. The CDR3 consists of 12 residues. The CDR3 loop is CASKYRGWGYTF. The DNA of the CDR3 is TGTGCCAGCAAATATAGGGGATGGGGCTACACCTTC.

This clonotype showed up many times. The chain is built from TRBV28 and TRBJ2-6, with a weak D call TRBD2 (7 bases). Germline loops: CDR1 MDHEN, CDR2 SYDVKM. Trimming removed 6 bases at V and 4 bases at J, with 19 bases between. The CDR3 is 17 residues long. CDR3 DNA sequence: TGTGCCAGCAGCCCCCGCGCGGGGGCTAGGGGGGCCAACGTCCTGACTTTC. Residues: CASSPRAGARGANVLTF.

This clonotype came up many times. The chain joins TRBV7-9 to TRBJ2-7; D is undetermined. The CDR3 consists of 13 residues. The V end lost 5 bases, the J end lost 2 bases, and 10 bases lay between the germline ends. Germline V CDR1 and CDR2: SEHNR, FQNEAQ (reference sequence). The DNA of the CDR3 is TGTGCCAGCAGCCCGGCCTGGACCTACGAGCAGTACTTC. Encoded protein: CASSPAWTYEQYF.

This chain links TRBV19 with TRBJ2-2; 16 nucleotides agree with TRBD2. V was pared by 9 bases and J by 9 bases, with 10 bases of the junction left unmatched. CDR3 length: 16 amino acids. Germline-derived CDR1 and CDR2 are LNHDA and SQIVND (reference sequence). This CDR3 reads CASSLGTSGRAWELFF. The CDR3, as DNA: TGTGCCAGCTCCCTGGGGACTAGCGGGAGGGCCTGGGAGCTGTTTTTT.

The table lists this clonotype with many counts. The chain is built from TRBV7-2 and TRBJ2-1, with D uncertain. The CDR3 sequence is 14 residues long. V shed 6 bases and J shed 8 bases, with 17 bases lying between them. In germline, CDR1 is SGHTA, CDR2 FQGNSA. The CDR3 nucleotides are TGTGCCAGCAGTTATCTATTAGAGCTACATGAGCAGTTCTTC. This translates into CASSYLLELHEQFF.

The rearrangement joins TRBV28 to TRBJ2-7, with D hard to call. CDR1 is MDHEN and CDR2 is SYDVKM in the germline V gene. CDR3 length: 12 amino acids. V lost 7 bases and J lost 7, with 14 bases in between. CDR3 region: CASTNLPREQYF. DNA of the CDR3: TGTGCCAGCACCAATCTTCCCCGGGAGCAGTACTTC.

This clonotype came up many times. The chain joins TRBV30 to TRBJ2-7; 9 bases are a match to TRBD1. CDR1 and CDR2 from the germline V gene are GTSNPN and SVGIG (reference sequence). This CDR3 spans 15 amino acids. The ends lost 5 bases at V and 0 bases at J; junction bases unmatched: 8. In nucleotides, the CDR3 is TGTGCCTGGGTACCGAAGACAGGGGGCTCCTACGAGCAGTACTTC. This sequence encodes CAWVPKTGGSYEQYF.

Worth noting for this clonotype: This may be a read error: a much more frequent sequence differs by one nucleotide. The genes are TRBV6-2 or TRBV6-3 and TRBJ1-4; D not certain. The CDR3 totals 13 residues. Germline CDR1 reads MNHEY; CDR2 reads SVGEGT. Trimming shortened V by 5 bases and J by 7 bases, and 11 bases separated the two germline ends. CDR3 nucleotides: TGTGCCAGCAGTGAGTCGGGTGGTGAAAAACTGTTTTTT. Its translation: CASSESGGEKLFF.

The sample holds a few counts of this clonotype. The chain recombines TRBV20-1 with TRBJ2-7, with a weak D call TRBD1 (5 bases). The CDR3 has 14 residues. Germline lookup yields CDR1 DFQATT and CDR2 SNEGSKA (reference sequence). V was trimmed by 0 bases and J by 1 base, leaving 10 bases between them. The CDR3 sequence is CSARDPGLSYEQYF. The DNA for the CDR3 is TGCAGTGCTAGAGATCCAGGGTTATCCTACGAGCAGTACTTC.

With respect to this clonotype: An end of the junction does not agree with germline; a read error may underlie this. This chain uses TRBV4-2 with TRBJ2-1; D not certain. CDR1 is LGHNA, CDR2 YNFKEQ, per germline. The CDR3 has 14 amino acids. In nucleotides, the CDR3 is TGTGCCAGCAGCCAAGGAAGGCCTTACAATGAGCAGCTCTTC. It codes for CASSQGRPYNEQLF.

This clonotype was seen many times. V is TRBV2 and J is TRBJ2-5; perhaps TRBD2 as D (5 bases). The length of the CDR3 is 14 residues. Germline CDR1 and CDR2: SNHLY and FYNNEI. Trimming took off 4 bases at V and 5 bases at J, with 14 bases between the two ends. The CDR3 region is CASSVMGWEETQYF. The CDR3 bases are TGTGCCAGCAGTGTGATGGGCTGGGAGGAGACCCAGTACTTC.

The chain employs TRBV6-1 and TRBJ2-5, with 8 positions matching TRBD1. The CDR3 length is 15 residues. CDR1 and CDR2 (germline): MNHNS, SASEGT. The junction had 10 bases not matched to a gene; V was cut back by 8 bases and J by 2 bases. The CDR3, as DNA: TGTGCCAGCTCCCCCCTAAACAGGGGGCAAGAGACCCAGTACTTC. Protein product: CASSPLNRGQETQYF.

The chain carries TRBV5-1 and TRBJ2-5; 10 bases fit TRBD1. This CDR3 has 14 residues. Germline CDR1 is SGHRS and CDR2 is YFSETQ. The ends lost 3 bases at V and 5 bases at J; junction bases unmatched: 4. The CDR3 nucleotides read TGCGCCAGCAGCTGGGGACAGGGGAGGGAGACCCAGTACTTC. Amino acid sequence: CASSWGQGRETQYF.

There are many counts of this clonotype. The chain links TRBV7-2 to TRBJ2-2, with 8 bases aligning to TRBD2. Germline V gene lookup returns CDR1 SGHTA and CDR2 FQGNSA. This CDR3 is 15 amino acids long. After removal of 5 bases from V and 5 bases from J, the junction contained 7 bases not matched to a gene. CDR3: CASSPSGSRTGELFF. CDR3 sequence (DNA): TGTGCCAGCAGCCCGAGCGGGAGTCGGACCGGGGAGCTGTTTTTT.

This clonotype was counted ten times or more. V is TRBV3-1 and J is TRBJ1-3, with D unclear. The V end lost 4 bases, the J end lost 0 bases, and 13 bases lay between the germline ends. Germline-derived CDR1 and CDR2 are LGHDT and YNNKEL (reference sequence). The CDR3 covers 16 residues. The CDR3 spells CASSRDGPTSGNTIYF. Here the CDR3 DNA reads TGTGCCAGCAGCCGAGACGGGCCCACCTCTGGAAACACCATATATTTT.

This clonotype was seen more than once but under ten times. The gene calls are TRBV4-2 and TRBJ2-1; 9 bases fit TRBD2. CDR3 length: 18 amino acids. After removal of 0 bases from V and 0 bases from J, the junction contained 6 bases not matched to a gene. CDR1 and CDR2 (germline): LGHNA, YNFKEQ. The CDR3 nucleotides read TGTGCCAGCAGCCAAGATAGGGGCGGGAGGGCCTCCTACAATGAGCAGTTCTTC. Its protein is CASSQDRGGRASYNEQFF.

This clonotype was found a few times. This rearrangement joins TRBV20-1 to TRBJ2-7; 7 nucleotides agree with TRBD1. This CDR3 comprises 14 residues. Per the germline V gene, CDR1 is DFQATT and CDR2 is SNEGSKA (reference sequence). V lost 4 bases and J lost 0; bases outside the gene matches: 6. For the CDR3, the DNA is TGCAGTGCTATCCCTAACAGGGGCTCCTACGAGCAGTACTTC. Residues: CSAIPNRGSYEQYF.

The chain combines TRBV5-1 with TRBJ2-7; D call uncertain. Trimming left V 0 bases short and J 6 bases short, with 16 bases between. This CDR3 is 15 amino acids long. Germline V gene data show CDR1 as SGHRS and CDR2 as YFSETQ. The CDR3 bases are TGCGCCAGCAGCTTGGAGGCAGCCGGTTTGGGCGAGCAGTACTTC. This gives the protein CASSLEAAGLGEQYF.

The chain couples TRBV4-1 to TRBJ2-1, with a tentative D call TRBD1 (6 bases). CDR1 is MGHRA and CDR2 is YSYEKL in the germline V gene. The CDR3 runs to 15 residues. V was trimmed by 2 bases and J by 6 bases, leaving 14 bases between them. This chain's CDR3 is CASSQMGALVNEQFF. CDR3 DNA sequence: TGCGCCAGCAGCCAAATGGGGGCGCTGGTCAATGAGCAGTTCTTC.

This clonotype appeared many times. The chain has TRBV28 and TRBJ2-1, with 7 bases aligning to TRBD2. In germline, CDR1 is MDHEN, CDR2 SYDVKM. The CDR3 is 18 amino acids. The ends lost 5 bases at V and 2 bases at J; junction bases unmatched: 15. CDR3 bases: TGTGCCAGCAGTGGCTTACTAGCGCGAAGTGGCCCCTACAATGAGCAGTTCTTC. Its translation is CASSGLLARSGPYNEQFF.

This clonotype has a count of ten or more. The gene calls are TRBV27 and TRBJ2-5, with D tentatively TRBD1 or TRBD2 (5 bases each). Germline V gene sequence: CDR1 MNHEY, CDR2 SMNVEV (reference sequence). This CDR3 spans 13 amino acids. Trimming stripped 5 bases from V and 4 bases from J, with 11 bases between. The CDR3 DNA reads as TGTGCCAGCAGTATGAGGGGCGCAGAGACCCAGTACTTC. As protein: CASSMRGAETQYF.

In its sample, this clonotype was seen once. This chain joins TRBV7-9 and TRBJ2-5; D perhaps matches TRBD2 (6 bases). CDR1 and CDR2 (germline): SEHNR, FQNEAQ (reference sequence). The CDR3 loop spans 18 amino acids. Trimming shortened V by 2 bases and J by 1 base, and 20 bases separated the two germline ends. DNA of the CDR3: TGTGCCAGCAGCTTAACCCCCGGCGGCGGGGCCTCCCAAGAGACCCAGTACTTC. Its translation is CASSLTPGGGASQETQYF.

The chain recombines TRBV19 with TRBJ1-1; 8 nucleotides match TRBD1. The V segment lost 5 bases and the J segment 8 bases; nucleotides outside the gene matches: 10. This CDR3 comprises 14 residues. Germline V lookup: CDR1 LNHDA, CDR2 SQIVND (reference sequence). The CDR3 DNA reads TGTGCCAGTAGTCCCCGGACAGGGAGGGCCGAAGCTTTCTTT. Its protein product is CASSPRTGRAEAFF.

This clonotype has a handful of counts. V usage is TRBV29-1 and J usage is TRBJ1-2; D is uncertain. CDR1 and CDR2 from the germline V gene are SQVTM and ANQGSEA. This CDR3 comprises 12 residues. The germline V and J ends were trimmed by 6 bases and 0 bases, with 8 bases remaining between them. The CDR3 coding sequence is TGCAGCGTGGTTCGGGCTAACTATGGCTACACCTTC. It is translated as CSVVRANYGYTF. Combining the CDR3 with reference TRBV29-1 and TRBJ1-2 gives the whole variable domain SAVISQKPSRDICQRGTSLTIQCQVDSQVTMMFWYRQQPGQSLTLIATANQGSEATYESGFVIDKFPISRPNLTFSTLTVSNMSPEDSSIYLCSVVRANYGYTFGSGTRLTVV.

Concerning this clonotype itself: A read error may explain this, as a much larger clone is one base away. The chain recombines TRBV30 with TRBJ1-2; 9 positions agree with TRBD1. The CDR3 length is 13 residues. Germline CDR1 is GTSNPN and CDR2 is SVGIG (reference sequence). In nucleotides, the CDR3 is TGTGCCCGGAGTCTACAGGGGGCTGGGGGCTACACCTTC. Amino acids: CARSLQGAGGYTF.